The 3 T cell receptor beta chains below all came from one sample that was sequenced in a study of early stage breast cancer tumors (dated by TCRdb to between 2016 and 2019). The method behind the library was the immunoSEQ multiplex PCR assay. Held by TCRdb, this immuneACCESS table contains in-frame sequences only and omits some clones. Under half of the omission traces to an unresolved V gene where checked; the cause of the rest is unknown. The sample profile shows about 15,000 clones; about four fifths of them were found once. Of the sample, 4.9% falls within the top ten clones. Sequencing was done on a sample of normal breast tissue next to the tumor. The receptors here all came from a person aged 25 to 45 with breast cancer.

The genes are TRBV28 and TRBJ2-3; TRBD1 or TRBD2 may be the D gene (5 bases each). Germline assignment: CDR1 MDHEN and CDR2 SYDVKM. The CDR3 has 15 residues. V was trimmed by 6 bases and J by 5 bases, leaving 18 bases between them. CDR3 protein: CASRGDLPLQDTQYF. Written as DNA, the CDR3 is TGTGCCAGCAGGGGGGATCTACCGCTCCAAGATACGCAGTATTTT.

The chain couples TRBV7-8 to TRBJ2-1, with D unclear. The CDR3 loop spans 15 amino acids. In germline, CDR1 is SGHVS, CDR2 FQNEAQ. V was clipped by 1 base and J by 0 bases, with 7 bases between them. CDR3 protein: CASSLGLSSYNEQFF. The CDR3 region has the DNA TGTGCCAGCAGCTTAGGGCTGAGCTCCTACAATGAGCAGTTCTTC.

This chain joins TRBV10-2 and TRBJ2-7; 15 bases line up with TRBD2. The J segment lost 4 bases and the V segment lost 0 bases, leaving 1 base of the junction unmatched. From germline, CDR1 is WSHSY and CDR2 SAAADI. The CDR3 covers 16 residues. The CDR3 here is CASSESGTSGRYEQYF. The CDR3 nucleotides read TGCGCCAGCAGTGAGTCCGGGACTAGCGGGAGGTACGAGCAGTACTTC.